These T cell receptor beta chains were read from a single sample in a study of sequential checkpoint blockade in melanoma. Libraries were prepared by immunoSEQ multiplex PCR; TCRdb keeps only in-frame clonotypes and omits some of them. The repertoire consists of under 25,000 clones, with around 72% occurring once and the leading ten covering approximately 40%. This specimen consisted of CD8+ T cells sorted from blood (inferred from file names), obtained from a patient given nivolumab and ipilimumab in sequence. These receptors originate from a human donor with melanoma. The CDR3 runs from the conserved cysteine through the conserved F or W. Each record gives: D gene, V gene, J gene, clone size, CDR3 length, CDR3 protein, CDR3 DNA. A D gene is named only where the DNA matches it firmly. Clone size is shown for a subset of rows, as once, few, many or a class of expanded clone.

TRBD2	TRBV27	TRBJ2-7	NA	15	CASSLTSGSFHEQYF	TGTGCCAGCAGTTTGACTAGCGGGAGCTTCCACGAGCAGTACTTC
NA	TRBV25-1	TRBJ2-7	NA	15	CASSEWGGRDGEQYF	TGTGCCAGCAGTGAATGGGGAGGTCGAGACGGCGAGCAGTACTTC
TRBD1	TRBV28	TRBJ1-2	NA	13	CASVTGGVYGYTF	TGTGCCAGTGTGACAGGGGGAGTCTATGGCTACACCTTC
NA	TRBV27	TRBJ2-7	few	15	CASSPSNRADHEQYF	TGTGCCAGCAGTCCAAGCAACAGGGCAGATCACGAGCAGTACTTC
TRBD1	TRBV5-5	TRBJ2-7	NA	15	CASSLGQGPPYEQYF	TGTGCCAGCAGCTTGGGACAGGGGCCTCCCTACGAGCAGTACTTC
NA	TRBV27	TRBJ1-6	NA	16	CASSLSGGSYNSPLHF	TGTGCCAGCAGTTTATCCGGGGGCTCCTATAATTCACCCCTCCACTTT
NA	TRBV6-5	TRBJ2-7	NA	13	CASSPRQYYEQYF	TGTGCCAGCAGCCCTCGACAGTACTACGAGCAGTACTTC
TRBD2	TRBV7-6	TRBJ2-7	NA	15	CASSLAISSGFEQYF	TGTGCCAGCAGCTTAGCGATAAGTAGCGGGTTCGAGCAGTACTTC
NA	TRBV29-1	TRBJ1-3	NA	11	CSSSLRNTIYF	TGCAGCTCCTCTCTGCGGAACACCATATATTTT
NA	TRBV9	TRBJ2-7	NA	13	CASSVDSSYEQYF	TGTGCCAGCAGCGTGGACAGCTCCTACGAGCAGTACTTC
NA	TRBV6-7	TRBJ1-5	NA	16	CASSYSGHGSNQPQHF	TGTGCCAGCAGTTACTCGGGACACGGTAGCAATCAGCCCCAGCATTTT
TRBD1	TRBV7-9	TRBJ1-2	NA	15	CASSTPRTGNDGYTF	TGTGCCAGCAGCACCCCAAGGACAGGGAACGATGGCTACACCTTC
NA	TRBV27	TRBJ1-2	few	12	CASRKGRTGYTF	TGTGCCAGCCGTAAGGGAAGGACAGGCTACACCTTC
NA	TRBV6-1	TRBJ2-7	NA	13	CASSDNSYLGQYF	TGTGCCAGCAGTGATAACAGTTACCTCGGGCAGTACTTC
TRBD2	TRBV27	TRBJ2-7	few	17	CASSSGLAGLPSYEQYF	TGTGCCAGCAGTTCTGGACTAGCGGGACTCCCTTCGTACGAGCAGTACTTC
NA	TRBV7-9	TRBJ2-1	NA	13	CASGRELYNEQFF	TGTGCCAGCGGGAGAGAGTTGTACAATGAGCAGTTCTTC
TRBD1	TRBV13	TRBJ1-2	NA	16	CASSYEMTGGVYGYTF	TGTGCCAGCAGCTACGAAATGACAGGGGGAGTCTATGGCTACACCTTC
NA	TRBV6-1	TRBJ2-7	once	15	CASSSGSSTGYEQYF	TGTGCCAGCAGTTCCGGTAGTTCGACGGGCTACGAGCAGTACTTC
TRBD1	TRBV25-1	TRBJ1-2	NA	15	CASSDRDRGSYGYTF	TGTGCCAGCAGTGACCGGGACAGGGGATCTTATGGCTACACCTTC
TRBD1	TRBV29-1	TRBJ2-7	NA	16	CSVYEEQGAIRYEQYF	TGCAGCGTCTATGAGGAGCAGGGGGCGATTCGGTACGAGCAGTACTTC
NA	TRBV7-6	TRBJ1-2	NA	15	CASSPDVGLNYGYTF	TGTGCCAGCAGCCCCGACGTTGGGCTGAACTATGGCTACACCTTC
NA	TRBV11-1	TRBJ1-2	NA	14	CASSLGGNYYGYTF	TGTGCCAGCAGCTTAGGCGGGAACTACTATGGCTACACCTTC
NA	TRBV27	TRBJ1-5	NA	16	CASSHSTVAFDQPQHF	TGTGCCAGCAGCCATAGTACAGTTGCTTTCGATCAGCCCCAGCATTTT
TRBD1	TRBV19	TRBJ1-5	few	14	CASGTGAGFDPQHF	TGTGCCAGTGGGACAGGGGCCGGATTCGATCCCCAGCATTTT
TRBD1	TRBV2	TRBJ2-7	NA	12	CASLDRGREQYF	TGTGCCAGCCTAGACAGGGGGCGCGAGCAGTACTTC
NA	TRBV28	TRBJ1-2	few	14	CASSFSDSVYGYTF	TGTGCCAGCAGTTTCTCAGACTCGGTCTATGGCTACACCTTC
TRBD1	TRBV2	TRBJ1-5	NA	18	CASSERAGTGRPNQPQHF	TGTGCCAGCAGTGAAAGGGCTGGGACAGGGCGACCCAATCAGCCCCAGCATTTT
NA	TRBV28	TRBJ1-1	once	14	CASSLADKNTEAFF	TGTGCCAGCAGTTTGGCAGATAAGAACACTGAAGCTTTCTTT
NA	TRBV7-8	TRBJ1-4	once	16	CASSLWEGRTNEKLFF	TGTGCCAGCAGCTTATGGGAGGGTCGGACTAATGAAAAACTGTTTTTT
NA	TRBV5-8	TRBJ1-1	NA	13	CASSLQWETEAFF	TGTGCCAGCAGCCTGCAGTGGGAGACTGAAGCTTTCTTT
TRBD1	TRBV2	TRBJ1-4	NA	15	CASGQGTATNEKLFF	TGTGCCAGCGGACAGGGGACAGCAACTAATGAAAAACTGTTTTTT
TRBD1	TRBV7-8	TRBJ1-2	NA	14	CASSPGQGAYGYTF	TGTGCCAGCAGCCCCGGACAGGGAGCCTATGGCTACACCTTC
TRBD1	TRBV6-6	TRBJ2-3	NA	13	CARGTANTDTQYF	TGTGCCAGGGGGACAGCCAACACAGATACGCAGTATTTT
NA	TRBV5-1	TRBJ2-7	NA	15	CASREGITGAYEQYF	TGCGCCAGTCGGGAGGGGATAACAGGGGCCTACGAGCAGTACTTC
NA	TRBV7-9	TRBJ1-2	NA	13	CASSFIINYGYTF	TGTGCCAGCAGCTTCATCATTAACTATGGCTACACCTTC
TRBD2	TRBV19	TRBJ2-1	once	16	CASSIVGLAGTNEQFF	TGTGCCAGTAGTATAGTGGGGCTAGCGGGAACCAATGAGCAGTTCTTC
NA	TRBV28	TRBJ2-7	NA	13	CASSLLRVAEQYF	TGTGCCAGCAGTTTATTGAGGGTTGCCGAGCAGTACTTC
NA	TRBV7-9	TRBJ1-1	few	12	CASRAANTEAFF	TGTGCCAGCCGCGCGGCGAACACTGAAGCTTTCTTT
NA	TRBV6-1	TRBJ1-5	NA	15	CASSATDSLNQPQHF	TGTGCCAGCAGTGCGACCGACAGTTTAAATCAGCCCCAGCATTTT
TRBD1	TRBV27	TRBJ2-7	NA	15	CASSPGQGRANEQYF	TGTGCCAGCAGTCCGGGACAGGGACGTGCAAACGAGCAGTACTTC
TRBD2	TRBV6-5	TRBJ2-7	NA	14	CASSSLAGDYEQYF	TGTGCCAGCAGTTCCCTAGCGGGGGATTACGAGCAGTACTTC
TRBD1	TRBV4-1	TRBJ1-3	few	15	CASSQDRGLGNTIYF	TGCGCCAGCAGCCAAGATAGGGGGCTGGGAAACACCATATATTTT
TRBD1	TRBV5-1	TRBJ1-5	NA	15	CASSPGQGGNQPQHF	TGCGCCAGCAGCCCAGGACAGGGAGGCAATCAGCCCCAGCATTTT
NA	TRBV7-8	TRBJ2-7	NA	13	CASSFPPAYEQYF	TGTGCCAGCAGCTTTCCCCCGGCCTACGAGCAGTACTTC
TRBD1	TRBV9	TRBJ2-7	NA	14	CASSVEGGGGEQYF	TGTGCCAGCAGCGTAGAAGGGGGCGGCGGCGAGCAGTACTTC
TRBD1	TRBV28	TRBJ1-6	NA	16	CASSLVRDRENSPLHF	TGTGCCAGCAGTTTAGTCCGGGACAGGGAGAATTCACCCCTCCACTTT
NA	TRBV5-5	TRBJ2-7	NA	15	CASSLPGLRSYEQYF	TGTGCCAGCAGCCTCCCGGGACTCCGCTCCTACGAGCAGTACTTC